This T cell receptor (beta chain) comes out of a study of long-term antiretroviral therapy in people with HIV. Survey-level resolution applied to immunoSEQ assay v3.0. Here immunoSEQ multiplex PCR was the method, and the copy in TCRdb shows in-frame clones only, minus some. This sample has about 28,000 clones, with approximately 80% found just once. CDR1 MGHDK and CDR2 SYGVNS come from the germline V gene. This CDR3 contains 14 residues. The V gene lost 2 bases and the J gene lost 8 bases, with 10 bases spanning the gap. This material consisted of unsorted PBMCs, taken 3 years after starting antiretroviral therapy. This receptor was identified in a middle-aged man with HIV. The chain joins TRBV25-1 to TRBJ1-6, with D possibly matching TRBD1 (5 bases). The CDR3 spells CASSEVGDHSPLHF. The CDR3 nucleotides read TGTGCCAGCAGTGAAGTGGGGGATCATTCACCCCTCCACTTT.